The 5 T cell receptor beta chains below come from one sample, sequenced in a study of CD4 T cells in relation to SARS-CoV-2 and coronaviruses. Unexposed donor CD4+ T cells date from about 2011-2019, before the COVID-19 pandemic. Isolation of CD4+ T cells took place after about eleven days in culture. Their specific antigens are unknown. Profiling relied on immunoSEQ multiplex PCR, and the TCRdb table lists in-frame clones only, not all of them. The data contain 27,000 or so clones, 76% of them singletons. Sequenced material: CD4+ T cells from PBMCs, cultured in vitro. Receptor source: a human donor in good health.

V is TRBV27 and J is TRBJ1-2; tentative D call: TRBD1 (5 bases). V lost 3 bases and J lost 4, with 21 bases in between. The CDR3 sequence is 17 residues long. Germline assignment: CDR1 MNHEY and CDR2 SMNVEV (reference sequence). DNA of the CDR3: TGTGCCAGCAGTTTCAGGACTCCGGGACCAGGGAGCTATGGCTACACCTTC. Its protein product is CASSFRTPGPGSYGYTF.

The rearrangement links TRBV4-3 to TRBJ1-4; 9 bases are a match to TRBD1. The V gene end was trimmed by 4 bases and the J gene end by 5 bases; junction bases not matched to a gene: 5. This CDR3 region has 15 residues. Germline V lookup: CDR1 LGHNA, CDR2 YSLEER. CDR3: CASSRQDRGNEKLFF. In nucleotides, the CDR3 is TGCGCCAGCAGCCGCCAAGACAGGGGGAATGAAAAACTGTTTTTT.

This sequence joins TRBV6-2 or TRBV6-3 and TRBJ1-2, with D perhaps matching TRBD1 (5 bases). The CDR3 is 16 amino acids. Per germline, CDR1 MNHEY and CDR2 SVGEGT. The V end was cut by 8 bases, the J end by 6 bases, with 25 bases between. CDR3 nucleotides: TGTGCCAGCCGCCCCCAGGACAATTCAGGGAGGCATGGCTACACCTTC. Its translation is CASRPQDNSGRHGYTF.

This chain connects TRBV3-1 (or the pseudogene TRBV3-2) to TRBJ2-2; TRBD1 or TRBD2 may be the D gene (5 bases each). Germline V gene sequence: CDR1 LGHDT, CDR2 YNNKEL (reference sequence). CDR3 length equals 14 residues. Trimming took 5 bases from V and 9 from J, leaving 16 bases between them. The CDR3 coding sequence is TGTGCCAGCAGCAGGGACCCCGGGACCCGGGAGCTGTTTTTT. It specifies CASSRDPGTRELFF.

The CDR3 DNA sequence: TGTGCCAGCAGTTCCGGGACAGGCTCCCGAGCCCTTAATCAGCCCCAGCATTTT. It codes for CASSSGTGSRALNQPQHF. The V gene is TRBV28, the J gene TRBJ1-5; 8 positions agree with TRBD1. V lost 4 bases, J lost 4 bases, and 15 bases stayed unmatched. Germline CDR1 and CDR2: MDHEN and SYDVKM. The CDR3 totals 18 residues.